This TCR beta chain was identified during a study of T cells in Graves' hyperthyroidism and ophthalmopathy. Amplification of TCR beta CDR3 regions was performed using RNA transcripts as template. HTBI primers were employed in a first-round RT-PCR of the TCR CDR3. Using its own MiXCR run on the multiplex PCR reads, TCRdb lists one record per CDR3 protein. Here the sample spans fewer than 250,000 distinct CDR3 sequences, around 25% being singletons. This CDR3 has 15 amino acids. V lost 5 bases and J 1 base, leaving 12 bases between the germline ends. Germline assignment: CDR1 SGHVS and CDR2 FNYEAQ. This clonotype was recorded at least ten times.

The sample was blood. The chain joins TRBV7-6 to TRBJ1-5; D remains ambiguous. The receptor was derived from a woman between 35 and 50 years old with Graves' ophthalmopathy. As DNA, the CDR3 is TGTGCCAGCAGCCTCTACAAGGGAAGCAATCAGCCCCAGCATTTT. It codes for CASSLYKGSNQPQHF.